The 8 T cell receptor beta chains presented below share a single source sample, sequenced in a study of T-cell memory formation after mild COVID-19. TCRdb re-analysed the 5' RACE reads in MiXCR, keeping a single row per CDR3 protein. The sample has 80,000 to 130,000 distinct CDR3 sequences; approximately 12% are singletons. The sample taken for sequencing was PBMCs or a T cell subset sorted from them (not recorded which). These receptors all stem from a man aged 18 to 30 who had mild COVID-19 (a few samples of this study predate the infection). Cell type and time point are not known.

This clonotype was detected a few times. This sequence joins TRBV19 and TRBJ1-3; D is unclear. Trimming cost V 7 bases and J 9 bases, with 16 bases left between them. This CDR3 region has 13 residues. CDR1 and CDR2 (germline): LNHDA, SQIVND (reference sequence). For the CDR3, the DNA is TGTGCCAGTAACAACCCTTCGGGCCCCACCATATATTTT. Its translation: CASNNPSGPTIYF.

This clonotype appeared a few times. The CDR3 coding sequence is TGTGCCAGCAGTTACCCCTTGGGGGGGGTATACGAGCAGTACTTC. Translation: CASSYPLGGVYEQYF. The chain carries TRBV6-2 or TRBV6-3 and TRBJ2-7, with TRBD2 identical over 7 bases. Germline V lookup: CDR1 MNHEY, CDR2 SVGEGT. V was clipped by 2 bases and J by 4 bases; unmatched bases: 8. The CDR3 runs 15 residues.

Only a few counts were recorded for this clonotype. The V gene is TRBV7-9, the J gene TRBJ1-1; no definite D call. The length of the CDR3 is 15 residues. V dropped 3 bases and J dropped 0 bases, with 11 bases sitting between them. Looked up from germline, CDR1 is SEHNR and CDR2 is FQNEAQ (reference sequence). CDR3: CASSLGRTLNTEAFF. The CDR3 DNA sequence: TGTGCCAGCAGCTTGGGAAGGACGCTGAACACTGAAGCTTTCTTT.

This clonotype was counted between two and nine times. The rearrangement joins TRBV12-3 or TRBV12-4 to TRBJ1-5; D gene unclear. This CDR3 contains 13 residues. Between the trimmed V and J ends, which lost 6 bases and 7 bases, there was a span of 13 bases. As DNA, the CDR3 is TGTGCCAGCAGCGAGACAAGGCGGCAGCCCCAGCATTTT. As protein: CASSETRRQPQHF.

The chain is built from TRBV7-2 and TRBJ2-3; D gene unclear. This CDR3 contains 16 residues. V was cut by 2 bases and J by 3 bases, with 15 bases left in between. In germline, CDR1 is SGHTA, CDR2 FQGNSA. The CDR3 nucleotides read TGTGCCAGCAGCTTATTCCTGGCGACCACAACAGATACGCAGTATTTT. The encoded protein is CASSLFLATTTDTQYF.

The rearrangement joins TRBV7-2 to TRBJ2-5; 10 bases are a match to TRBD2. The CDR3 has 15 amino acids. Germline trimming cut 3 bases from V and 2 bases from J; bases unmatched to any gene: 3. Germline CDR1 is SGHTA and CDR2 is FQGNSA. In nucleotides, the CDR3 is TGTGCCAGCAGCTTCACTAGCGGGGTTCAAGAGACCCAGTACTTC. Residues: CASSFTSGVQETQYF.

A few counts support this clonotype. The chain has TRBV7-3 and TRBJ2-2; a possible D gene is TRBD1 (6 bases). The CDR3 covers 14 residues. Germline CDR1 reads SGHTA; CDR2 reads FQGTGA. V lost 4 bases, J lost 1 base, and 7 bases lay in between. CDR3 residues: CASSWTVNTGELFF. The CDR3 DNA follows: TGTGCCAGCAGCTGGACAGTGAACACCGGGGAGCTGTTTTTT. The full variable domain, its missing parts supplied by reference TRBV7-3 and TRBJ2-2, is GAGVSQTPSNKVTEKGKYVELRCDPISGHTALYWYRQSLGQGPEFLIYFQGTGAADDSGLPNDRFFAVRPEGSVSTLKIQRTERGDSAVYLCASSWTVNTGELFFGEGSRLTVL.

This clonotype has more than one count but fewer than ten. This rearrangement joins TRBV5-5 to TRBJ1-5, with TRBD1 matching 7 bases. This CDR3 is built from 15 residues. Unmatched junction bases numbered 8, after V lost 4 bases and J lost 4 bases. The germline V gene encodes CDR1 SGHKS and CDR2 YYEKEE (reference sequence). The DNA of the CDR3 is TGTGCCAGCAGCCGCACGACAGGGAAGAATCAGCCCCAGCATTTT. This sequence encodes CASSRTTGKNQPQHF.